A single sample is the source of the 24 T cell receptor beta chains below, sequenced in a study of blood T cell repertoires in COVID-19. The protocol was immunoSEQ multiplex PCR, while the TCRdb copy is restricted to in-frame clones and leaves out a portion. Of nearly 300,000 clones listed, just under 90% are singletons. Sequenced input: PBMCs or T cells enriched from blood (not recorded which). These receptors all come from a woman aged 45-60 years who had been exposed to COVID-19.

This chain joins TRBV27 and TRBJ2-7, with a tentative D call TRBD2 (7 bases). V was clipped by 3 bases and J by 5 bases, with 11 bases between them. This CDR3 has 13 residues. CDR1 is MNHEY and CDR2 is SMNVEV in the germline V gene (reference sequence). The CDR3 nucleotides are TGTGCCAGCAGTTTGTCGGGGGGCAACGAGCAGTACTTC. Protein sequence: CASSLSGGNEQYF.

The chain combines TRBV19 with TRBJ2-5; tentatively, D is TRBD2 (6 bases). With 1 base removed from V and 1 base from J, the gap between germline ends came to 10 bases. This CDR3 spans 15 amino acids. Germline V gene lookup returns CDR1 LNHDA and CDR2 SQIVND (reference sequence). CDR3 in amino acids: CASSIVAAVQETQYF. The CDR3 DNA reads TGTGCCAGTAGTATAGTAGCGGCGGTCCAAGAGACCCAGTACTTC.

The chain carries TRBV5-1 and TRBJ2-1; the match to TRBD2 covers 7 bases. The V gene's germline CDR1 is SGHRS and CDR2 YFSETQ. With V trimmed by 2 bases and J by 0 bases, 2 bases remained unmatched. The CDR3 is made up of 15 amino acids. The CDR3 loop is CASSFASGSYNEQFF. The CDR3 DNA reads as TGCGCCAGCAGCTTTGCTAGCGGCTCCTACAATGAGCAGTTCTTC.

This chain connects TRBV5-4 to TRBJ2-1, with D possibly being TRBD2 (7 bases). The CDR3 runs 13 residues. V gave up 5 bases and J gave up 7 bases, with 13 bases separating them. Germline lookup yields CDR1 SGHNT and CDR2 YYREEE (reference sequence). The CDR3 nucleotides are TGTGCCAGCAGGTCCGGGGGGCGGAATGAGCAGTTCTTC. Translated: CASRSGGRNEQFF.

This clone was picked up one time. CDR3: CASSQDKGLAGWEETQYF. CDR3 DNA sequence: TGCGCCAGCAGCCAAGATAAGGGACTAGCGGGGTGGGAGGAGACCCAGTACTTC. The gene calls are TRBV4-1 and TRBJ2-5; TRBD2 aligns across 13 bases. The ends lost 0 bases at V and 5 bases at J; junction bases unmatched: 9. The germline V gene encodes CDR1 MGHRA and CDR2 YSYEKL. This CDR3 is 18 amino acids long.

The V call is TRBV20-1, the J call TRBJ1-5, with D maybe TRBD1 (5 bases). Trimming stripped 6 bases from V and 13 bases from J, with 16 bases between. The CDR3 length is 11 residues. Germline V gene lookup returns CDR1 DFQATT and CDR2 SNEGSKA (reference sequence). The CDR3 DNA follows: TGCAGTGCCGAGCGGGGGTATAGTCAGCATTTT. It specifies CSAERGYSQHF.

This clone was picked up many times. This chain connects TRBV27 to TRBJ2-2, with D maybe TRBD2 (6 bases). Trimming shortened V by 4 bases and J by 5 bases, and 14 bases separated the two germline ends. CDR3 length equals 15 residues. CDR1 is MNHEY, CDR2 SMNVEV, per germline (reference sequence). DNA of the CDR3: TGTGCCAGCAGTTGGAACACCGGGGGTACCGGGGAGCTGTTTTTT. Translation: CASSWNTGGTGELFF.

The rearrangement uses TRBV7-8 and TRBJ1-2; possibly TRBD1 for D (6 bases). The germline gives CDR1 SGHVS, CDR2 FQNEAQ. The CDR3 runs 14 residues. V was cut by 5 bases and J by 2 bases, with 12 bases left in between. In DNA, the CDR3 is TGTGCCAGCAGCCCTCGACAGGACAACTATGGCTACACCTTC. This codes for CASSPRQDNYGYTF. The full variable domain, its missing parts supplied by reference TRBV7-8 and TRBJ1-2, is GAGVSQSPRYKVAKRGQDVALRCDPISGHVSLFWYQQALGQGPEFLTYFQNEAQLDKSGLPSDRFFAERPEGSVSTLKIQRTQQEDSAVYLCASSPRQDNYGYTFGSGTRLTVV.

CDR3 sequence (DNA): TGTGCCAGCAGGGAAAGGGCAGGGGTGGGGAACTTCTATGGCTACACCTTC. Translated: CASRERAGVGNFYGYTF. The V gene is TRBV6-1, the J gene TRBJ1-2; tentative D call: TRBD1 (6 bases). The CDR3 spans 17 residues. The V end lost 6 bases, the J end lost 4 bases, and 24 bases lay between the germline ends. Germline CDR1 and CDR2: MNHNS and SASEGT.

V usage is TRBV15 and J usage is TRBJ1-5, with TRBD1 matching over 8 bases. Germline CDR1 LNHNV, CDR2 YYDKDF (reference sequence). There are 15 residues in the CDR3. V gave up 3 bases and J gave up 7 bases; unmatched junction bases: 8. The CDR3 is CATSRRTGQGQPQHF. In DNA, the CDR3 is TGTGCCACCAGCAGGAGGACAGGGCAGGGGCAGCCCCAGCATTTT.

V is TRBV10-3 and J is TRBJ2-1; 14 bases fit TRBD2. The CDR3 is 16 amino acids. CDR1 and CDR2 from the germline V gene are ENHRY and SYGVKD. After removal of 6 bases from V and 5 bases from J, the junction contained 6 bases not matched to a gene. The CDR3 bases are TGTGCCATCAGCGAGACTAGCGGGGGGGCTAACAATGAGCAGTTCTTC. Protein sequence: CAISETSGGANNEQFF.

This CDR3 is CATQGQPYEQYF. The CDR3 DNA is TGTGCCACTCAGGGACAGCCCTACGAGCAGTACTTC. The J gene is TRBJ2-7, the V gene TRBV6-5, with 7 bases fitting TRBD1. The V gene end was trimmed by 10 bases and the J gene end by 2 bases; junction bases not matched to a gene: 5. This CDR3 has 12 amino acids. Germline V gives CDR1 MNHEY, CDR2 SVGAGI.

This chain joins TRBV4-2 and TRBJ2-5; 15 nucleotides align to TRBD2. The ends lost 0 bases at V and 3 bases at J; junction bases unmatched: 8. This CDR3 has 19 amino acids. Germline V CDR1 and CDR2: LGHNA, YNFKEQ. The CDR3 loop is CASSQDPTGTSGGKETQYF. CDR3 coding DNA: TGTGCCAGCAGCCAAGATCCCACTGGGACTAGCGGGGGGAAAGAGACCCAGTACTTC.

This sequence joins TRBV19 and TRBJ1-4; D perhaps matches TRBD1 (5 bases). V lost 6 bases and J 8 bases, leaving 22 bases between the germline ends. The CDR3 consists of 16 residues. Germline V gene data show CDR1 as LNHDA and CDR2 as SQIVND (reference sequence). The CDR3 coding sequence is TGTGCCAGTAGACGCCACGTGGGGGGACTACAAGAAAAACTGTTTTTT. Translation: CASRRHVGGLQEKLFF.

The J gene is TRBJ1-3, the V gene TRBV28, with 7 bases aligning to TRBD1. This CDR3 spans 16 amino acids. The germline CDR1 and CDR2 sequences are MDHEN and SYDVKM. V shed 4 bases and J 0 bases; nucleotides not matched to a gene: 6. This CDR3 is CASSSPGGISGNTIYF. The CDR3 bases are TGTGCCAGCAGTTCCCCAGGGGGTATCTCTGGAAACACCATATATTTT.

The genes are TRBV25-1 and TRBJ2-7; a weak D match, TRBD1 (6 bases). V was clipped by 2 bases and J by 0 bases, with 8 bases between them. The CDR3 spans 14 residues. The germline gives CDR1 MGHDK, CDR2 SYGVNS. For the CDR3, the DNA is TGTGCCAGCAGTGAACAGGGGCCCTCCTACGAGCAGTACTTC. It yields the protein CASSEQGPSYEQYF.

This chain links TRBV13 with TRBJ1-1; D may be TRBD1 (5 bases). The ends were cut back, 3 bases at V and 7 bases at J, with 15 bases in the middle. Germline CDR1 is PRHDT and CDR2 is FYEKMQ (reference sequence). The CDR3 spans 14 residues. CDR3 coding DNA: TGTGCCAGCAGCTTGAAGGTAAGAGACAGTGAAGCTTTCTTT. Translating it yields CASSLKVRDSEAFF.

The chain joins TRBV6-6 to TRBJ1-2; 7 bases are shared with TRBD1. Trimming removed 5 bases from V and 4 bases from J; junction bases left unmatched: 16. Germline V gene sequence: CDR1 MNHNY, CDR2 SVGAGI (reference sequence). The CDR3 sequence is 17 residues long. This CDR3 reads CASSRELQGDVGYGYTF. For the CDR3, the DNA is TGTGCCAGCAGTCGAGAACTTCAGGGGGATGTTGGCTATGGCTACACCTTC.

This clone is a singleton in its sample. This chain joins TRBV10-2 and TRBJ1-5, with D perhaps matching TRBD1 (6 bases). The CDR3 is made up of 15 amino acids. Looked up from germline, CDR1 is WSHSY and CDR2 is SAAADI. V lost 2 bases and J lost 3, with 11 bases in between. The CDR3 loop is CASSEGQIINQPQHF. CDR3 DNA sequence: TGCGCCAGCAGTGAGGGACAGATCATCAATCAGCCCCAGCATTTT.

The gene calls are TRBV28 and TRBJ2-1, with D perhaps TRBD2 (7 bases). V gave up 6 bases and J gave up 2 bases, with 14 bases separating them. This CDR3 spans 15 amino acids. Germline CDR1 and CDR2: MDHEN and SYDVKM. The CDR3: CASSLGGAAYNEQFF. The CDR3 nucleotides read TGTGCCAGCAGCCTAGGGGGGGCCGCCTACAATGAGCAGTTCTTC.

The CDR3 here is CASSSNDRMSGGYTF. As DNA, the CDR3 is TGTGCCAGCAGCTCCAACGACAGAATGTCGGGCGGCTACACCTTC. V and J are TRBV5-5 and TRBJ1-2; weak D call: TRBD1 (5 bases). Trimming took 3 bases from V and 8 from J, leaving 20 bases between them. The CDR3 consists of 15 residues. Germline values: CDR1 SGHKS, CDR2 YYEKEE (reference sequence).

J is TRBJ2-7 and V is TRBV30; D gene unclear. Germline V gene lookup returns CDR1 GTSNPN and CDR2 SVGIG (reference sequence). V dropped 1 base and J dropped 0 bases, with 10 bases sitting between them. The CDR3 is 14 residues long. For the CDR3, the DNA is TGTGCCTGGAGTGCCCCGCCCGGCTCCTACGAGCAGTACTTC. Amino acids: CAWSAPPGSYEQYF.

The chain links TRBV24-1 to TRBJ2-3; no reliable D call. The length of the CDR3 is 17 residues. With 0 bases removed from V and 0 bases from J, the gap between germline ends came to 12 bases. In germline, CDR1 is KGHDR, CDR2 SFDVKD. As DNA, the CDR3 is TGTGCCACCAGTGATTTGGCAGTCAAATCTAGCACAGATACGCAGTATTTT. Translating gives CATSDLAVKSSTDTQYF.

This chain joins TRBV4-1 and TRBJ1-3; a possible D gene is TRBD1 (6 bases). The CDR3 runs to 17 residues. Germline CDR1 is MGHRA and CDR2 is YSYEKL. V was shortened by 0 bases and J by 0 bases, with 12 bases between the two germline ends. The CDR3 is CASSQDRQGFSGNTIYF. In DNA form, the CDR3 reads TGCGCCAGCAGCCAAGATCGTCAGGGGTTCTCTGGAAACACCATATATTTT.